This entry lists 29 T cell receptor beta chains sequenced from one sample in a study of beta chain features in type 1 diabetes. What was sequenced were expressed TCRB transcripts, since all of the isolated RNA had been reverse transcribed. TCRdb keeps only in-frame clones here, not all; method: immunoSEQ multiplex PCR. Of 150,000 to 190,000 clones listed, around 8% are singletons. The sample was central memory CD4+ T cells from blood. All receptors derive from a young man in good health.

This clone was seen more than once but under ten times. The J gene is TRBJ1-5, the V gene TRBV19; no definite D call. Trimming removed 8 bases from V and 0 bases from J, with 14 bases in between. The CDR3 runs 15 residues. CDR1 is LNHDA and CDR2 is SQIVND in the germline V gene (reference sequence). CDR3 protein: CASDVTRYSNQPQHF. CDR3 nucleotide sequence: TGTGCCAGTGATGTAACTCGTTATAGCAATCAGCCCCAGCATTTT.

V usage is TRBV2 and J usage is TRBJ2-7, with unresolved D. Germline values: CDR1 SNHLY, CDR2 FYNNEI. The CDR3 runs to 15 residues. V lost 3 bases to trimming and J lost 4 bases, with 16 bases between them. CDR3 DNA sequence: TGTGCCAGCAGTGAGTCCACACAGAGAACGTACGAGCAGTACTTC. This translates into CASSESTQRTYEQYF.

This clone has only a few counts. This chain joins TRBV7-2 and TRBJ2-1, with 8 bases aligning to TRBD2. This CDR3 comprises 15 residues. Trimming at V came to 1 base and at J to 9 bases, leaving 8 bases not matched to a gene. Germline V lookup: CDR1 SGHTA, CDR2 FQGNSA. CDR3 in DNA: TGTGCCAGCAGCTTAGGTAATCGCGGGAGGAGTGAGCAGTTCTTC. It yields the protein CASSLGNRGRSEQFF.

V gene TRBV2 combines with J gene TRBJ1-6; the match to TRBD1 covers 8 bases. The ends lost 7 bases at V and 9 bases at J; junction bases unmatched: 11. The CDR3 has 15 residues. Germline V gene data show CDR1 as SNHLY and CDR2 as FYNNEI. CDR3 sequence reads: CASTLTGAESSPLHF. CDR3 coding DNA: TGTGCCAGCACTTTGACAGGGGCGGAGAGTTCACCCCTCCACTTT.

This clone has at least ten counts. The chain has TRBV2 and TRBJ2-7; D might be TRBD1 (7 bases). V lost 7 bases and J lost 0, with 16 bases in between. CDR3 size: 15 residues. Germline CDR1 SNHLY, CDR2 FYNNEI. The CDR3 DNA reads TGTGCCAGCAAGAAGGACAGGCGGGACTCCTACGAGCAGTACTTC. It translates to CASKKDRRDSYEQYF. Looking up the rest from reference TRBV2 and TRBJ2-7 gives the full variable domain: EPEVTQTPSHQVTQMGQEVILRCVPISNHLYFYWYRQILGQKVEFLVSFYNNEISEKSEIFDDQFSVERPDGSNFTLKIRSTKLEDSAMYFCASKKDRRDSYEQYFGPGTRLTVT.

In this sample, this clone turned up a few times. As DNA, the CDR3 is TGTGCCTGGAGAAAGGGGCGGCAGGGGAGTGCCTACGAGCAGTACTTC. This codes for CAWRKGRQGSAYEQYF. V is TRBV30 and J is TRBJ2-7, with D maybe TRBD1 (6 bases). Trimming took 3 bases from V and 2 from J, leaving 20 bases between them. CDR3 length: 16 amino acids. Germline lookup yields CDR1 GTSNPN and CDR2 SVGIG (reference sequence).

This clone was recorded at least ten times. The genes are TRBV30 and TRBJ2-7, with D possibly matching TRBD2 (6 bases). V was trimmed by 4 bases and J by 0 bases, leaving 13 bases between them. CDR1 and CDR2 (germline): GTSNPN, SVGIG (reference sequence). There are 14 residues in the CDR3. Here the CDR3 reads CAWTGLSSSYEQYF. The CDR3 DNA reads TGTGCCTGGACGGGACTTTCAAGCTCCTACGAGCAGTACTTC. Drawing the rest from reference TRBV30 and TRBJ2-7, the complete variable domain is SQTIHQWPATLVQPVGSPLSLECTVEGTSNPNLYWYRQAAGRGLQLLFYSVGIGQISSEVPQNLSASRPQDRQFILSSKKLLLSDSGFYLCAWTGLSSSYEQYFGPGTRLTVT.

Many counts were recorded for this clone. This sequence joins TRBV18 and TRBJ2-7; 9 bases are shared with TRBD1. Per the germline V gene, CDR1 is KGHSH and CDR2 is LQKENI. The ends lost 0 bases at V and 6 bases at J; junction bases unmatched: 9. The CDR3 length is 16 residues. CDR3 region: CASSPPTGTGLSEQYF. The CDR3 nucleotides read TGTGCCAGCTCACCACCAACCGGGACAGGGCTGTCCGAGCAGTACTTC.

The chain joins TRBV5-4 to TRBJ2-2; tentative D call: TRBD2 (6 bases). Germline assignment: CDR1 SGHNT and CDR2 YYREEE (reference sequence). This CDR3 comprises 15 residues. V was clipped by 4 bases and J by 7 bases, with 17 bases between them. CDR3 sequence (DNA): TGTGCCAGCAGCCCCCGGCTAGCGCTAAACGGGGAGCTGTTTTTT. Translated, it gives CASSPRLALNGELFF.

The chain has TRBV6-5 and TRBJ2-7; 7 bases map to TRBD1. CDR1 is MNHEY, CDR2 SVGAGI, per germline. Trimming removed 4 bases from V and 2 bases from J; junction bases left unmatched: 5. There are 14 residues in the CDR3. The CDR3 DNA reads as TGTGCCAGCAGTTCCCCGACAGGGCCCTACGAGCAGTACTTC. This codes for CASSSPTGPYEQYF.

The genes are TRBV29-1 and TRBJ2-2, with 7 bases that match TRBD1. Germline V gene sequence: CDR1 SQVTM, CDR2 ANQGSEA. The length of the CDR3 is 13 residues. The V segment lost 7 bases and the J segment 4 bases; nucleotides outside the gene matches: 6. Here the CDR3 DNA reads TGCAGCGCCGACAGGGCGGGCACCGGGGAGCTGTTTTTT. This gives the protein CSADRAGTGELFF.

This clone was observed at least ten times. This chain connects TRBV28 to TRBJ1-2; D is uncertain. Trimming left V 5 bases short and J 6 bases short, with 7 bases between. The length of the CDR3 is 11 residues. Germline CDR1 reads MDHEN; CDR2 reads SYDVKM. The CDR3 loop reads CASSRGNGYTF. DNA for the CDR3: TGTGCCAGCAGTAGAGGCAATGGCTACACCTTC.

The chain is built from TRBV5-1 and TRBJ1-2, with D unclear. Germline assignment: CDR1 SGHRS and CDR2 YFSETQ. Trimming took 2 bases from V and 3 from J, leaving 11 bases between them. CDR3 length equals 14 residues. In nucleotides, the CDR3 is TGCGCCAGCAGCTTCCGCACAACCGACTATGGCTACACCTTC. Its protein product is CASSFRTTDYGYTF. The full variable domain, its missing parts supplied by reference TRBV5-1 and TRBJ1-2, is KAGVTQTPRYLIKTRGQQVTLSCSPISGHRSVSWYQQTPGQGLQFLFEYFSETQRNKGNFPGRFSGRQFSNSRSEMNVSTLELGDSALYLCASSFRTTDYGYTFGSGTRLTVV.

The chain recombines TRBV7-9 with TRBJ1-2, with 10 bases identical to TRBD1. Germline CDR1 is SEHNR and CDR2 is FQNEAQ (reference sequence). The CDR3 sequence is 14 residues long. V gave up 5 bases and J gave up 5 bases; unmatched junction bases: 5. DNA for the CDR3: TGTGCCAGCAGCCCAAGGACAGGGGGGTATGGCTACACCTTC. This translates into CASSPRTGGYGYTF. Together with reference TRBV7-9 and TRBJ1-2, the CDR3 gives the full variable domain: DTGVSQNPRHKITKRGQNVTFRCDPISEHNRLYWYRQTLGQGPEFLTYFQNEAQLEKSRLLSDRFSAERPKGSFSTLEIQRTEQGDSAMYLCASSPRTGGYGYTFGSGTRLTVV.

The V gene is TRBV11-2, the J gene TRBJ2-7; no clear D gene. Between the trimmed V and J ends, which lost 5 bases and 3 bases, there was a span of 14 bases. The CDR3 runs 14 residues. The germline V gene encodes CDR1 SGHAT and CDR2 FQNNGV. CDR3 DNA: TGTGCCAGCAGCAAGCCGTTCGGGTTCTACGAGCAGTACTTC. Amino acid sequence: CASSKPFGFYEQYF.

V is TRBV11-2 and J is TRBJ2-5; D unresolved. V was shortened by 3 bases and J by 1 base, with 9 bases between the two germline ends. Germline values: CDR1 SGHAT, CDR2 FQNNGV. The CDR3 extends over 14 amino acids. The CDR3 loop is CASSFRHAQETQYF. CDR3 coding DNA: TGTGCCAGCAGCTTTCGACATGCCCAAGAGACCCAGTACTTC.

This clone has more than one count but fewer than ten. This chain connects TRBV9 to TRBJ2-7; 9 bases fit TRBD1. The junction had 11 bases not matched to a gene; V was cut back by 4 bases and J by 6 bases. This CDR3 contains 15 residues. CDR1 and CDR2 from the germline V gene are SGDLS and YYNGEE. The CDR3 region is CASSTGTGSWGEQYF. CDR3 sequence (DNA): TGTGCCAGCAGCACCGGGACAGGGTCCTGGGGCGAGCAGTACTTC.

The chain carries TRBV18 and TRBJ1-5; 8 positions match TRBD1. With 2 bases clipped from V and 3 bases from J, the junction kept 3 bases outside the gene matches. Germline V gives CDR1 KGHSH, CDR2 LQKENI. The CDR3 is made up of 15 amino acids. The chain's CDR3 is CASSPGTGNNQPQHF. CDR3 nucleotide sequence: TGTGCCAGCTCACCAGGGACAGGAAACAATCAGCCCCAGCATTTT.

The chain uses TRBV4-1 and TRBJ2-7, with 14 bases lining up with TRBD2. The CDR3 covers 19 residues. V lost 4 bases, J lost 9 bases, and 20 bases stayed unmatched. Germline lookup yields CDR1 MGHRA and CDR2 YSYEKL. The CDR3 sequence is CASSRQTGGGLAGVKGQYF. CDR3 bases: TGCGCCAGCAGCCGCCAAACGGGCGGGGGACTAGCGGGAGTTAAGGGGCAGTACTTC.

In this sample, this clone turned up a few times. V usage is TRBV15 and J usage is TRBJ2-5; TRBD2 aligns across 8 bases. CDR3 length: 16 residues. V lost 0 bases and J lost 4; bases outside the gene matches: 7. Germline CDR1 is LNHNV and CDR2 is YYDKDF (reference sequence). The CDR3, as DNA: TGTGCCACCAGCAGAGATCTGGTCGCGGGAGGAGAGACCCAGTACTTC. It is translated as CATSRDLVAGGETQYF.

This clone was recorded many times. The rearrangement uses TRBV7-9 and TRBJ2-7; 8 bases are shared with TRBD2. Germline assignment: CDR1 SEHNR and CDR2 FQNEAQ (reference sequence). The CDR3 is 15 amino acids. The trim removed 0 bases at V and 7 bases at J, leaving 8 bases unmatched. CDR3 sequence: CASSLAASGPAEQYF. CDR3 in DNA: TGTGCCAGCAGCTTAGCAGCTAGCGGGCCGGCAGAGCAGTACTTC.

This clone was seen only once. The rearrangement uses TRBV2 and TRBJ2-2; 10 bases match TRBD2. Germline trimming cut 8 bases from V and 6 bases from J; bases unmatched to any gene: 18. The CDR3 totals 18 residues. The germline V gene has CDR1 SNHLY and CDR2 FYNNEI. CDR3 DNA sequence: TGTGCCAGCGCGATCCAAGCCTTCAGCGGGGGGGCCCCCGGGGAGCTGTTTTTT. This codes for CASAIQAFSGGAPGELFF.

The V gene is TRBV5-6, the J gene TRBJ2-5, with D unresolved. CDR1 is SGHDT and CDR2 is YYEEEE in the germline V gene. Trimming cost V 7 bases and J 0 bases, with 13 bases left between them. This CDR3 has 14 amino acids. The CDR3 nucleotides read TGTGCCAGCCGTACACCAACCGACCAAGAGACCCAGTACTTC. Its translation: CASRTPTDQETQYF.

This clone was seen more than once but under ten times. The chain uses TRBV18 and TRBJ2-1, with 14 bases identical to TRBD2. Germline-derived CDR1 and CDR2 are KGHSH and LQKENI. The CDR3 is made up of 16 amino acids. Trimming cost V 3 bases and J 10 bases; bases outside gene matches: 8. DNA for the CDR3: TGTGCCAGCTCACCGCGAGGGACTAGCGGGAGTCGAGAGCAGTTCTTC. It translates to CASSPRGTSGSREQFF.

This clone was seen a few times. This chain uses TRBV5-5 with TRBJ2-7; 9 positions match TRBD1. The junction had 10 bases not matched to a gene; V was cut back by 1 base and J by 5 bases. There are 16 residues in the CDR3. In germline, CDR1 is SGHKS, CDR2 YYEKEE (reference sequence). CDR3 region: CASSLTPGTGSDEQYF. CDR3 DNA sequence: TGTGCCAGCAGCTTGACTCCCGGGACAGGGTCGGACGAGCAGTACTTC.

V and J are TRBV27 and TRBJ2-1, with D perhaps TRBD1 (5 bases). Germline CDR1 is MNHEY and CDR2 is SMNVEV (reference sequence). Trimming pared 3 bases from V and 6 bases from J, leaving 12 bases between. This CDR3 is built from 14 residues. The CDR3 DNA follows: TGTGCCAGCAGTTTGGGCAGGGTCAGCAATGAGCAGTTCTTC. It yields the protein CASSLGRVSNEQFF.

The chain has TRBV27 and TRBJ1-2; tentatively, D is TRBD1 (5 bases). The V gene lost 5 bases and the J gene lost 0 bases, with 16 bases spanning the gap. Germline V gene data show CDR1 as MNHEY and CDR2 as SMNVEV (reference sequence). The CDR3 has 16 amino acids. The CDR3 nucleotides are TGTGCCAGCAGTCGACTCGCGGGGGTAACTAACTATGGCTACACCTTC. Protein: CASSRLAGVTNYGYTF.

CDR3 residues: CASSQSGTGDYEQYF. In DNA, the CDR3 is TGTGCCAGCAGCCAGTCCGGGACAGGGGACTACGAGCAGTACTTC. The chain employs TRBV11-2 and TRBJ2-7; 10 nucleotides agree with TRBD1. Trimming at V came to 5 bases and at J to 3 bases, leaving 7 bases not matched to a gene. CDR3 size: 15 residues. Germline CDR1 is SGHAT and CDR2 is FQNNGV. Full variable domain (outside the CDR3, taken from reference TRBV11-2 and TRBJ2-7): EAGVAQSPRYKIIEKRQSVAFWCNPISGHATLYWYQQILGQGPKLLIQFQNNGVVDDSQLPKDRFSAERLKGVDSTLKIQPAKLEDSAVYLCASSQSGTGDYEQYFGPGTRLTVT.

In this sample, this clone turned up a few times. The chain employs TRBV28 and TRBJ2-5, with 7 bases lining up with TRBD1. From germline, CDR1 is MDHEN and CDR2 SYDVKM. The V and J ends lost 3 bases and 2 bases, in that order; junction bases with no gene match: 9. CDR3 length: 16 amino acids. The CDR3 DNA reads TGTGCCAGCAGTTTGTATCTCGGCAGGGGGCAAGAGACCCAGTACTTC. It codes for CASSLYLGRGQETQYF.